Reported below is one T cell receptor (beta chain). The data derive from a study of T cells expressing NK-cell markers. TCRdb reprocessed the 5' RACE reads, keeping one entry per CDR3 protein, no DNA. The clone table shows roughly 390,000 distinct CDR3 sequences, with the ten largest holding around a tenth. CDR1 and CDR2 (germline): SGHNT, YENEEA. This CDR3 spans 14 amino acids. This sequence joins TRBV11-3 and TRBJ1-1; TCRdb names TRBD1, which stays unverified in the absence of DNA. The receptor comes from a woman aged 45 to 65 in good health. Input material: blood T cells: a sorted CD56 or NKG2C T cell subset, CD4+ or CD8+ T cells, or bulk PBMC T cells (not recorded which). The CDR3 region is CASSFSRGNTEAFF.